A single sample gave rise to the 12 T cell receptor beta chains below, sequenced in a study of glioma-infiltrating T cells. TCR alpha and beta CDR3 regions were amplified from RNA using iRepertoire nested multiplex PCR. One entry per CDR3 protein, called by TCRdb with MiXCR from the multiplex PCR reads. The repertoire consists of a few hundred thousand distinct CDR3 sequences, with about 40% occurring once and the leading ten covering 9.5% to 15%. Sequencing was done on a sample of glioma tissue, nonneoplastic brain tissue, or PBMCs (not recorded which). These receptors originate from a human donor with low-grade glioma or glioblastoma, undergoing nonglioma brain surgery, or in good health (not recorded which).

This clonotype was counted once. The rearrangement links TRBV6-1 to TRBJ1-3, with 7 bases lining up with TRBD1. The CDR3 length is 14 residues. Germline-derived CDR1 and CDR2 are MNHNS and SASEGT. With 10 bases clipped from V and 4 bases from J, the junction kept 10 bases outside the gene matches. The CDR3 region is CAITRGESGNTIYF. The CDR3 coding sequence is TGTGCCATCACCAGGGGGGAATCAGGAAACACCATATATTTT.

In this sample, this clonotype turned up many times. This chain uses TRBV15 with TRBJ2-3; no firm D call. V lost 6 bases to trimming and J lost 1 base, with 14 bases between them. Germline lookup yields CDR1 LNHNV and CDR2 YYDKDF (reference sequence). The CDR3 covers 15 residues. CDR3 sequence reads: CATSKRERGTDTQYF. CDR3 coding DNA: TGTGCCACCAGTAAAAGGGAACGCGGCACAGATACGCAGTATTTT.

This chain uses TRBV20-1 with TRBJ1-5; 7 bases line up with TRBD1. From germline, CDR1 is DFQATT and CDR2 SNEGSKA (reference sequence). This CDR3 region has 16 residues. The J segment lost 2 bases and the V segment lost 0 bases, leaving 7 bases of the junction unmatched. The CDR3 DNA is TGCAGTGCTAGAGATGAAAACAGGGGTGGCAATCAGCCCCAGCATTTT. Its protein product is CSARDENRGGNQPQHF.

A single count supports this clonotype. The genes are TRBV28 and TRBJ1-1, with a tentative D call TRBD1 (5 bases). The CDR3 runs to 12 residues. The V end was cut by 6 bases, the J end by 12 bases, with 17 bases between. Germline V gives CDR1 MDHEN, CDR2 SYDVKM. The CDR3 DNA is TGTGCCAGCAGATACGAAGGGGTGGAAACTTTCTTT. It yields the protein CASRYEGVETFF.

Regarding this clonotype: It may be a read error: a sequence one base away is much more abundant. CDR3 bases: TGTGCCAGCACCATACTAGCGGTAGGCCGTTACGAGCAGTACTTC. Protein sequence: CASTILAVGRYEQYF. The chain combines TRBV27 with TRBJ2-7; 8 bases line up with TRBD2. Per germline, CDR1 MNHEY and CDR2 SMNVEV (reference sequence). V lost 7 bases and J lost 4; bases outside the gene matches: 12. The CDR3 is 15 amino acids.

The gene calls are TRBV18 and TRBJ2-1; no definite D call. The germline V gene encodes CDR1 KGHSH and CDR2 LQKENI. Trimming pared 11 bases from V and 1 base from J, leaving 21 bases between. This CDR3 is built from 16 residues. The CDR3 sequence: CAGTTSMSRSYNEQFF. CDR3 coding DNA: TGTGCCGGCACCACCAGCATGTCCAGATCCTACAATGAGCAGTTCTTC.

This clonotype showed up many times. The gene calls are TRBV15 and TRBJ1-1; D is ambiguous. The CDR3 is made up of 15 amino acids. V lost 0 bases, J lost 5 bases, and 13 bases lay in between. Germline CDR1 LNHNV, CDR2 YYDKDF (reference sequence). CDR3 sequence (DNA): TGTGCCACCAGCAGAGATTTGGTAGGGTGGACTGAAGCTTTCTTT. As protein: CATSRDLVGWTEAFF.

Ten or more counts support this clonotype. This chain connects TRBV20-1 to TRBJ2-5; no reliable D call. The CDR3 is 14 residues long. Trimming cost V 6 bases and J 1 base, with 15 bases left between them. The V gene's germline CDR1 is DFQATT and CDR2 SNEGSKA (reference sequence). CDR3 coding DNA: TGCAGTGCCCCTAGGGCGGCGGTCCAAGAGACCCAGTACTTC. It yields the protein CSAPRAAVQETQYF.

About this clonotype itself: A single base separates this from a much larger clone, so it may be a read error. The J gene is TRBJ1-1, the V gene TRBV28, with a weak D call TRBD1 (5 bases). This CDR3 spans 12 amino acids. Germline V lookup: CDR1 MDHEN, CDR2 SYDVKM. The CDR3 spells CVSSRGDREAFF. DNA for the CDR3: TGTGTCAGCAGCCGAGGAGACAGAGAAGCTTTCTTT. Looking up the rest from reference TRBV28 and TRBJ1-1 gives the full variable domain: DVKVTQSSRYLVKRTGEKVFLECVQDMDHENMFWYRQDPGLGLRLIYFSYDVKMKEKGDIPEGYSVSREKKERFSLILESASTNQTSMYLCVSSRGDREAFFGQGTRLTVV.

To note about this clonotype: The junction departs from the called germline gene at one end, perhaps through a read error. The gene calls are TRBV28 and TRBJ1-2, with D unclear. CDR1 is MDHEN, CDR2 SYDVKM, per germline. The CDR3 loop spans 15 amino acids. The CDR3 spells CASSPIGQEKDGYAF. The CDR3 nucleotides read TGTGCAAGCAGTCCTATCGGGCAGGAAAAGGATGGCTACGCCTTC.

This clonotype came up a few times. The CDR3 region has the DNA TGTGCCATCAGTGACCAGACAGGGTATCAGCCCCAGCATTTT. It encodes CAISDQTGYQPQHF. The chain combines TRBV10-3 with TRBJ1-5, with 7 bases matching TRBD1. CDR1 is ENHRY and CDR2 is SYGVKD in the germline V gene. The trim removed 3 bases at V and 5 bases at J, leaving 4 bases unmatched. The CDR3 loop spans 14 amino acids.

This clonotype was seen ten or more times. The rearrangement uses TRBV7-2 and TRBJ2-3, with D perhaps matching TRBD1 (6 bases). The V gene's germline CDR1 is SGHTA and CDR2 FQGNSA. Trimming took off 4 bases at V and 6 bases at J, with 17 bases between the two ends. The CDR3 spans 15 residues. The DNA of the CDR3 is TGTGCCAGCAGCTCTCACAGGGTTAGAGAGGATACGCAGTATTTT. It is translated as CASSSHRVREDTQYF.